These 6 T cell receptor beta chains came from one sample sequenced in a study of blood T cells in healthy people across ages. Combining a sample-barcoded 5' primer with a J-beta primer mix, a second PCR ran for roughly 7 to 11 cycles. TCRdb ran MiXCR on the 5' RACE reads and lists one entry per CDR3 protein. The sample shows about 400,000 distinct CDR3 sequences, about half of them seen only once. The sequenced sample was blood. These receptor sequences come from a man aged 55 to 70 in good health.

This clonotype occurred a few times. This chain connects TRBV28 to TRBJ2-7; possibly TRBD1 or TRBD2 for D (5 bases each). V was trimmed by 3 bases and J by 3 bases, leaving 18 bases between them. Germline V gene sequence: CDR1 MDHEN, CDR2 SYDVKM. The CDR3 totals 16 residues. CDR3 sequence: CASSLETGPRGYEQYF. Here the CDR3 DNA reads TGTGCCAGCAGTTTGGAAACGGGGCCGAGGGGCTACGAGCAGTACTTC.

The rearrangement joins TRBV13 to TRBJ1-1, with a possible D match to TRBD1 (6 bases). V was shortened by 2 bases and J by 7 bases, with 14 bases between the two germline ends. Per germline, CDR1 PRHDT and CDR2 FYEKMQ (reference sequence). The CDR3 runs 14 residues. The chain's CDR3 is CASSLKRGSREAFF. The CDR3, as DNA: TGTGCCAGCAGCTTAAAGAGGGGGTCCCGTGAAGCTTTCTTT. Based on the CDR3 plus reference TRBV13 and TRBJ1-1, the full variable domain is AAGVIQSPRHLIKEKRETATLKCYPIPRHDTVYWYQQGPGQDPQFLISFYEKMQSDKGSIPDRFSAQQFSDYHSELNMSSLELGDSALYFCASSLKRGSREAFFGQGTRLTVV.

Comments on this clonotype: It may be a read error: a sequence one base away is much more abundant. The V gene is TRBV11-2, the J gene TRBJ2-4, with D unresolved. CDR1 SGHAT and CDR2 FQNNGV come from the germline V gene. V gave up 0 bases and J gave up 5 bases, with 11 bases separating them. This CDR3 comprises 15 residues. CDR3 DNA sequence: TGTGCCAGCAGCTTAGATCGTAGATTCGAAAACATTCAGTACTTC. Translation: CASSLDRRFENIQYF. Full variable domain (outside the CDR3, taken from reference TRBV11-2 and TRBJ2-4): EAGVAQSPRYKIIEKRQSVAFWCNPISGHATLYWYQQILGQGPKLLIQFQNNGVVDDSQLPKDRFSAERLKGVDSTLKIQPAKLEDSAVYLCASSLDRRFENIQYFGAGTRLSVL.

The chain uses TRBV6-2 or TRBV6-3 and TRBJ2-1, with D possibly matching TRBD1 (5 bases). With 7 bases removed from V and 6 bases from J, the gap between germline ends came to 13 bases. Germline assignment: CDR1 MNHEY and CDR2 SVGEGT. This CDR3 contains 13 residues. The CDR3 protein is CASNSGLLNEQFF. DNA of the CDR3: TGTGCCAGCAATTCAGGGCTCCTCAATGAGCAGTTCTTC.

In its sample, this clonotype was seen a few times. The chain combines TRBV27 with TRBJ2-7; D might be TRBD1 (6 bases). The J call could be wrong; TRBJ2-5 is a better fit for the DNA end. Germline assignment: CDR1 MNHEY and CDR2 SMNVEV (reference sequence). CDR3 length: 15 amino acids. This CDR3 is CASSLVPQGRETQYF. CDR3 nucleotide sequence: TGTGCCAGCAGTTTAGTCCCGCAGGGGAGAGAGACCCAGTACTTC.

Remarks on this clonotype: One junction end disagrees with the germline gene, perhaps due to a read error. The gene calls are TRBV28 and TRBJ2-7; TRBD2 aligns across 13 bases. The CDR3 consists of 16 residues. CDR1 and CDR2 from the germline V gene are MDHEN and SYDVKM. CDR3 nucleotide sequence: TGTGCCAGCCGTCCCCGCCCGGGACTAGCGGGACCAATCCAGTACTTT. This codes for CASRPRPGLAGPIQYF.